Included here is one TCR beta chain sequence, with context. The target of this receptor is not known. Base qualities are not recorded, but no much larger clone differs from it by a single base. This sample stems from a study of PD-L1 blockade in urothelial cancer (dated 2017 in TCRdb). For the study in its entirety: All patients started therapy in about 2014 and received atezolizumab 1,200 mg intravenously every 3 weeks. Twenty-five of 29 patients were males with bladder-origin urothelial cancer, and about 60% of the roughly 29 reported a prior smoking history. An ECOG performance status of 0 or 1 was recorded for the patients, and 0 to 3 prior chemotherapy regimens had been received by the patients. Blood samples were analyzed 3 weeks after the start of treatment (second dose) and 6 weeks after the start of treatment. Blood samples gave median yields of approximately 130,000 T cells and over 80,000 unique TCRs, along with a median clonality of approximately 0.084. The study was an exploratory multi-omic analysis of somatic, immune and clinical correlates of response to PD-L1 blockade with atezolizumab in urothelial cancer. TCR sequencing covered pretreatment tumor samples and matched, serially collected peripheral blood taken before and after atezolizumab treatment. Progression-free survival longer than 6 months counted as durable clinical benefit, and TCR features were additionally tested against both progression-free and overall survival. Whole exome sequencing and RNA sequencing of pretreatment tumors were performed alongside TCR sequencing in the same patients. Some ten patients reached durable clinical benefit, while 20 to 25 patients did not. Just over 28 patients had pretreatment blood TCR-seq, 24 had at least one posttreatment blood collection, and 24 had tumor TCR-seq. Paper-wide results and their limitations: A pretreatment peripheral blood TCR clonality below the median was linked to improved progression-free and overall survival. Among patients with durable benefit, tumor-associated TCR clones showed greater expansion in peripheral blood 3 weeks after treatment started (n ≈ 23, p = 0.022). Because of the small sample size (n ≈ 27) and the many exploratory analyses performed, the results are intended to be regarded as hypothesis-generating.

A total of about 31 patients with locally advanced or metastatic urothelial carcinoma, treated at Memorial Sloan Kettering on a trial protocol, made up the cohort. Peripheral blood mononuclear cells were collected pretreatment and during treatment, at between 1 and 8 total time points per patient. The Qiagen DNeasy Blood extraction kit was used to purify genomic DNA from total PBMCs and from tumor samples. PBMCs were collected pretreatment and during treatment, and were isolated and stored as previously described. CDR1 SGHAT and CDR2 FQNNGV were looked up in the germline V gene. Including cysteine and phenylalanine, the CDR3 has 13 amino acids. This entry keeps only the CDR3 DNA: 39 bases, framed from base 1. V is reduced by 3 bases and J by 4 bases, leaving a spacing of 6 bases between them. Synthetic TCR analog templates were spiked into each PCR so that absolute template abundance could be estimated from read counts. The immunoSEQ assay was used to amplify TCRbeta CDR3 regions from genomic DNA with bias-controlled V and J gene primers. Sequencing of rearranged TCRbeta segments was done at approximately 20X coverage. In the original analysis: Clustering was used to correct sequencing errors, and CDR3s were annotated against IMGT so that V, D and J genes could be assigned. Downstream analyses used only productive TCRbeta rearrangements and left out out-of-frame or stop-codon sequences. Clonality was computed as one minus Shannon entropy normalized by the log of the number of unique productive sequences. Clones differing between time points or between blood and tumor were identified by Fisher's exact test with Benjamini-Hochberg correction at adjusted p below 0.01. Here the immuneACCESS table is served through TCRdb, limited to in-frame sequences with V and J called. Missing clones are a known gap in these copies; in checked studies unresolved V genes cover under half, and the rest lacks a known reason. The V and J calls and clone size are taken from that table; D and trimming were inferred from the DNA. Counted in this sample were 55,000 to 70,000 clones; roughly 84% of them appeared once. Together, the top ten hold approximately 2.9% of the sample.

The chain is assembled from TRBV11-2 and TRBJ2-2; the D gene lacks a confident call. This TCR was sampled from a man in his fifties or sixties with urothelial cancer. The source was PBMCs, collected around atezolizumab (anti-PD-L1) treatment. The sequence in DNA is TGTGCCAGCAGCTTCACGGGCACCGGGGAGCTGTTTTTT. Its product reads: CASSFTGTGELFF.